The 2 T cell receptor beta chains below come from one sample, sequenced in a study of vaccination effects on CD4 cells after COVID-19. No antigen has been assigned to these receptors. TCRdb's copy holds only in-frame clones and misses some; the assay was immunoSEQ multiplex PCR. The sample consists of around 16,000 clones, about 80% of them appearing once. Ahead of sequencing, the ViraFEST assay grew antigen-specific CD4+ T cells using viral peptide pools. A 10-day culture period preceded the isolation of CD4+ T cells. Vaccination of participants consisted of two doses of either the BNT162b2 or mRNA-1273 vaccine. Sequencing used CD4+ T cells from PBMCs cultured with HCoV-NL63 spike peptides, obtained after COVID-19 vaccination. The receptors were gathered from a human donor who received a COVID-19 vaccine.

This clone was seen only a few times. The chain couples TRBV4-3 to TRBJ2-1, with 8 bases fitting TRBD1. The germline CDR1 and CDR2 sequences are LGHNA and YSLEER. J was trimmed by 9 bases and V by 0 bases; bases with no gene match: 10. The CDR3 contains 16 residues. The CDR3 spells CASSQERTGGLGEQFF. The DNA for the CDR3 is TGCGCCAGCAGCCAAGAAAGAACAGGGGGATTGGGTGAGCAGTTCTTC.

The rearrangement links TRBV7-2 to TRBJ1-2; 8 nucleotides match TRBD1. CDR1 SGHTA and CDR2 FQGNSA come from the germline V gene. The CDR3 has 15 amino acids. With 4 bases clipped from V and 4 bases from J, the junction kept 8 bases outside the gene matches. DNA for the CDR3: TGTGCCAGCAGCTCACAACCCCAGGGGGCCTATGGCTACACCTTC. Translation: CASSSQPQGAYGYTF.